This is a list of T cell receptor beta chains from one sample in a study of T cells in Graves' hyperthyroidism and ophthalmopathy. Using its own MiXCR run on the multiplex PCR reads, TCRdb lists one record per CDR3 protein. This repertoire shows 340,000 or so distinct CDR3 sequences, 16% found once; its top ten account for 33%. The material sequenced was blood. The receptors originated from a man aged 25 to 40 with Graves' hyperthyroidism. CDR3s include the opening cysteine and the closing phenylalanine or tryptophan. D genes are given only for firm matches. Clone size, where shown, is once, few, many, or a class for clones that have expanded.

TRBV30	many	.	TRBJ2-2	TGTGCCAAGAGGGGGGCTTCGAACACCGGGGAGCTGTTTTTT	CAKRGASNTGELFF
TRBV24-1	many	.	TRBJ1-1	TGTGCCACCAGTGATGACGGGAGATCGGCTTTCTTT	CATSDDGRSAFF
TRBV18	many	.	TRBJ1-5	TGTGCCAGCTCACAGGGGTTCAATCAGCCCCAGCATTTT	CASSQGFNQPQHF
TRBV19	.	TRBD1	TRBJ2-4	TGTGCCAGTAGGGGGACAGGGCTAAACATTCAGTACTTC	CASRGTGLNIQYF
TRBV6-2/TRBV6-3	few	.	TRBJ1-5	TGTGCCAGCAGTTACCCCACCGGGGGAGATCAGCCCCAGCATTTT	CASSYPTGGDQPQHF
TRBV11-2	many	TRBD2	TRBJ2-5	TGTGCCAGCAGCTTAGGGGCTAGCGGCCAAGAGACCCAGTACTTC	CASSLGASGQETQYF
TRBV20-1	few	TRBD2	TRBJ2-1	TGCAGTGCTGTCCGGGACTACTTGAATGAGCAGTTCTTC	CSAVRDYLNEQFF
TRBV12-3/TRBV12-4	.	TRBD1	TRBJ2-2	TGTGCCAGCAAGGACAGGGGTATCAACACCGGGGAGCTGTTTTTT	CASKDRGINTGELFF
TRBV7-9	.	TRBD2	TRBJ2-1	TGTGCCAGCAGCTTAGTACTAGCGGGGAACAATGAGCAGTTCTTC	CASSLVLAGNNEQFF
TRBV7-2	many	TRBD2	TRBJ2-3	TGTGCCAGCAGCGCCCGGCGGGAGACACACAAGGGGTTAGGAGATACGCAGTATTTT	CASSARRETHKGLGDTQYF
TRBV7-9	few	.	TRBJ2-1	TGTGCCAGCAGCTTTATAGGGCAGACCTACAATGAGCAGTTCTTC	CASSFIGQTYNEQFF
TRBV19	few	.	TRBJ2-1	TGTGCCAGTAGTATTGGGTGGAACAATGAGCAGTTCTTC	CASSIGWNNEQFF
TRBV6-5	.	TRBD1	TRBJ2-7	TGTGCCAGCGGTCACCGGATGGGAAAGACAGGGGACTACGAGCAGTACTTC	CASGHRMGKTGDYEQYF
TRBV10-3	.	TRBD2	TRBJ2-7	TGTGCCATCAGTGAAACCGGGACTAGCGGGAGGCTCCGCGACGAGCAGTACTTC	CAISETGTSGRLRDEQYF
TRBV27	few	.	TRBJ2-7	TGTGCCAGCAGCTCCAGGGTATCCGAGCAGTACTTC	CASSSRVSEQYF
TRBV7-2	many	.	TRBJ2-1	TGTGCCAGCAGCTTAGCGCTCGAGAATGAGCAGTTCTTC	CASSLALENEQFF
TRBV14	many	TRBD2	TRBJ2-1	TGTGCCAGCAGCCGAGGACTAGCGGAGATCAATGAGCAGTTCTTC	CASSRGLAEINEQFF
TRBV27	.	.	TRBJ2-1	TGTGCCAGCAGTTTAATAGCTACTGCGAGTCCCCCCTACAATGAGCAGTTCTTC	CASSLIATASPPYNEQFF
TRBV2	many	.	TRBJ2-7	TGTGCCAGCAGTGAAGTGACGGTCTTGGACGAGCAGTACTTC	CASSEVTVLDEQYF
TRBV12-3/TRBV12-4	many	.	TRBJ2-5	TGTGCCAGCCTCCGCGATGAAGGGACCCAGTACTTC	CASLRDEGTQYF
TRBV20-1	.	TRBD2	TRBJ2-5	TGCAGTGCTAGTCCGGGACTAGCGGGATTGTCCCAAGAGACCCAGTACTTC	CSASPGLAGLSQETQYF
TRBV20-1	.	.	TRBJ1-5	TGCAGTGCTAGGCGGACAAGGAATCAGCCCCAGCATTTT	CSARRTRNQPQHF
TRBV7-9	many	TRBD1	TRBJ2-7	TGTGCCAGCAGCAATGGGGGCAGGGGGACGGGTGAGCAGTACTTC	CASSNGGRGTGEQYF
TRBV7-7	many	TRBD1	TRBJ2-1	TGTGCTAGCAGCGCGGACAGGGGAGTAGAGCAGTTCTTC	CASSADRGVEQFF
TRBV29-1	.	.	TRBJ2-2	TGCAGCGCTAAACAGGGATCTACCGGGGAGCTGTTTTTT	CSAKQGSTGELFF